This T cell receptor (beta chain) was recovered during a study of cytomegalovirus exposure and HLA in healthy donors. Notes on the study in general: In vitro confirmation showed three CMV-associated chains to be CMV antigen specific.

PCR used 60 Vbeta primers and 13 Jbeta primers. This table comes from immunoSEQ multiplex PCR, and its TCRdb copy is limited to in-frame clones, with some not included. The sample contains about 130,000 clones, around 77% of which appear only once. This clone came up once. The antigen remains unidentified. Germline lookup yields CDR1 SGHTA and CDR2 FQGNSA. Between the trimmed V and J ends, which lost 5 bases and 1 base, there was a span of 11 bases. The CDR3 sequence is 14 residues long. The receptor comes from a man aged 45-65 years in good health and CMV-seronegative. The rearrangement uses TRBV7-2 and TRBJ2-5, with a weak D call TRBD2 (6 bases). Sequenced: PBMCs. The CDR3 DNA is TGTGCCAGCAGCCCATCGGGAGTCCAAGAGACCCAGTACTTC. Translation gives CASSPSGVQETQYF.